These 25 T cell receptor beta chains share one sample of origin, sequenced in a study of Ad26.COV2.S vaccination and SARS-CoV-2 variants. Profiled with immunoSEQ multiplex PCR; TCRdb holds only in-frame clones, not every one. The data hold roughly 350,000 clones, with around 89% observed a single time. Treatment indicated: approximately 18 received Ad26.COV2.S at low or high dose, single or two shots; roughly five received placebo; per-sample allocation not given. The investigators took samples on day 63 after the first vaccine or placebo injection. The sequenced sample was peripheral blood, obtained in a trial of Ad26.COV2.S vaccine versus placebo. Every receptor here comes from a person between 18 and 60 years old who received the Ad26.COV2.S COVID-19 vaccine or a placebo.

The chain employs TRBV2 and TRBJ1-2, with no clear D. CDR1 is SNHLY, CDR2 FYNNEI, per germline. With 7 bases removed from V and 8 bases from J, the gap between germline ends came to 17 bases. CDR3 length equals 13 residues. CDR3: CASTLGVAAGYTF. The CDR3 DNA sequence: TGTGCCAGCACGTTAGGTGTTGCAGCCGGCTACACCTTC.

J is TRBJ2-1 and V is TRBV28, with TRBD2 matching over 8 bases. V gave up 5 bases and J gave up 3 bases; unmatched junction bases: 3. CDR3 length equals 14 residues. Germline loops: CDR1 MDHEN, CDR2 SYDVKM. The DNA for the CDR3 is TGTGCCAGCAGTACGGGAGGGAACTACAATGAGCAGTTCTTC. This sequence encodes CASSTGGNYNEQFF.

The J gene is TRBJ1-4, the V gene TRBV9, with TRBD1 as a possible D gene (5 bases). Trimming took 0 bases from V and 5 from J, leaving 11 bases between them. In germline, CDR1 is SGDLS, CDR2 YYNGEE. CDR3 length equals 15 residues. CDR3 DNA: TGTGCCAGCAGCGTAGCAGGCAGGGAGAATGAAAAACTGTTTTTT. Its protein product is CASSVAGRENEKLFF.

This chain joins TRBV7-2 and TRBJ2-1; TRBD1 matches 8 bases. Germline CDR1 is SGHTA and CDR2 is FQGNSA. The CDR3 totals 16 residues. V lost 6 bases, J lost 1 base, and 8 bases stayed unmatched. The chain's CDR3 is CASRKVWDRSYNEQFF. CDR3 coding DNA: TGTGCCAGCAGAAAGGTCTGGGACAGGTCCTACAATGAGCAGTTCTTC.

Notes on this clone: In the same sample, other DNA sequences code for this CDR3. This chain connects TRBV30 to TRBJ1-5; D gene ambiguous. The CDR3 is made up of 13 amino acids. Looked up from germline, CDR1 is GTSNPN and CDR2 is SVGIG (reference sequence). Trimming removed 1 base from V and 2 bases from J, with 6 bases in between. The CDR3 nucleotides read TGTGCCTGGAGTGGGCAGGGCAATCAGCCCCAGCATTTT. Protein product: CAWSGQGNQPQHF.

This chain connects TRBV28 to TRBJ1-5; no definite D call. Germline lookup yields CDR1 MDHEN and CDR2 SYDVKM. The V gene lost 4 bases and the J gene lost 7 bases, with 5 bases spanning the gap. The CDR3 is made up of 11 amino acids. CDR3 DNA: TGTGCCAGCAGTTCGGGCCAGCCCCAGCATTTT. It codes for CASSSGQPQHF.

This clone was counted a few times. The CDR3 loop reads CAINMGGANTGELFF. DNA for the CDR3: TGTGCCATAAATATGGGCGGGGCGAACACCGGGGAGCTGTTTTTT. The chain combines TRBV19 with TRBJ2-2; the D gene is possibly TRBD2 (6 bases). V lost 10 bases and J 0 bases, leaving 15 bases between the germline ends. Germline CDR1 reads LNHDA; CDR2 reads SQIVND (reference sequence). The CDR3 is 15 amino acids.

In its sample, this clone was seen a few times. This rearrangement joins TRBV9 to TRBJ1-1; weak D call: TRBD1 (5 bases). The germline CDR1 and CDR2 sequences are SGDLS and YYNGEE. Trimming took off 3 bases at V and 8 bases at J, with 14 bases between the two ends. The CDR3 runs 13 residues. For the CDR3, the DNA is TGTGCCAGCAGCGGTGGTGGGACCTCGGAAGCTTTCTTT. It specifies CASSGGGTSEAFF.

CDR3 in DNA: TGTGCCAGCAGCCCACAGGGTCGAGAGCAGTACTTC. The encoded protein is CASSPQGREQYF. The chain links TRBV11-1 to TRBJ2-7, with D tentatively TRBD1 (6 bases). V was trimmed by 5 bases and J by 7 bases, leaving 12 bases between them. The CDR3 covers 12 residues. Germline V gene data show CDR1 as SGHAT and CDR2 as FQDESV (reference sequence).

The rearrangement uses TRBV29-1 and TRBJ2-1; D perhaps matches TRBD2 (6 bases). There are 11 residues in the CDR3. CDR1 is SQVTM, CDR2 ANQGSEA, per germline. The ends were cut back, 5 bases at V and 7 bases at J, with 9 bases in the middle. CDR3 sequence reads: CSVSEGNEQFF. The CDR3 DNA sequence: TGCAGCGTTTCGGAGGGGAATGAGCAGTTCTTC.

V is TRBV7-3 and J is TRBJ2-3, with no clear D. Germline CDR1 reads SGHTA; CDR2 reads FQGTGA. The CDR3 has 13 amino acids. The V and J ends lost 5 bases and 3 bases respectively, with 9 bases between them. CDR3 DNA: TGTGCCAGCAGCCCCGATACTACAGATACGCAGTATTTT. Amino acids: CASSPDTTDTQYF.

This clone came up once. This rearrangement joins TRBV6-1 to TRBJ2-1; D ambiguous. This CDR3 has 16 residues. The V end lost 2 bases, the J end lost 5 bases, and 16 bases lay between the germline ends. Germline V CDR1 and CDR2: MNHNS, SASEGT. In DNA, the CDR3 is TGTGCCAGCAGTGAACCTTCGGCAACTCAGCACAATGAGCAGTTCTTC. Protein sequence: CASSEPSATQHNEQFF.

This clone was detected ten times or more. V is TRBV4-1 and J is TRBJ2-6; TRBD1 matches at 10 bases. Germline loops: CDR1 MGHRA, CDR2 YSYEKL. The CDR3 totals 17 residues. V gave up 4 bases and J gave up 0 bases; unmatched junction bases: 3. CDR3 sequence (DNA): TGCGCCAGCAGCCCTAGGACAGGGGGCTCTGGGGCCAACGTCCTGACTTTC. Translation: CASSPRTGGSGANVLTF.

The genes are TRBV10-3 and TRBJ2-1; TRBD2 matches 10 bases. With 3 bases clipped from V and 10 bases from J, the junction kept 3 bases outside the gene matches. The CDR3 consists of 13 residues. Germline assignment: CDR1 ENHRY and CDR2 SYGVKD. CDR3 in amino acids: CAISDLAGEEQFF. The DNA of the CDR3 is TGTGCCATCAGTGATCTAGCGGGAGAAGAGCAGTTCTTC.

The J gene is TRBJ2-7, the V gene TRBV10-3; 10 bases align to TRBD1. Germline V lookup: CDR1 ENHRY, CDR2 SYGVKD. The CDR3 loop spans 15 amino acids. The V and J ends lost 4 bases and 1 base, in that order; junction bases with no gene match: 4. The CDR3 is CAISGRDRGSYEQYF. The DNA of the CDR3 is TGTGCCATCAGTGGCCGGGACAGGGGATCCTACGAGCAGTACTTC.

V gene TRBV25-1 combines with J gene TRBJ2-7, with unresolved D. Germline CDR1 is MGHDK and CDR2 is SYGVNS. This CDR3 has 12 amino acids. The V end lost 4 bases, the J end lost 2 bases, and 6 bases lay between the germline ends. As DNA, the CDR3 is TGTGCCAGCAGTGTCTCACCCTACGAGCAGTACTTC. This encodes CASSVSPYEQYF.

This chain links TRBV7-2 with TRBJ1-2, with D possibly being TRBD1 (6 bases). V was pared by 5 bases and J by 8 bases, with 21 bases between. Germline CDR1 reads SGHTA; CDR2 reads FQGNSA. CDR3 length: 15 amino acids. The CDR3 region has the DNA TGTGCCAGCAGCCCAAGGCTGGGGGGAGGGGGAGGCTACACCTTC. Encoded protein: CASSPRLGGGGGYTF.

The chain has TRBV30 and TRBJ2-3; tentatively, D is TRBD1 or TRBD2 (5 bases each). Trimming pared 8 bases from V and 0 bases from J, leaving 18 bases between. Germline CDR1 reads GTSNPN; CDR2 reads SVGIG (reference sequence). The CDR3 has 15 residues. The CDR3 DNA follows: TGTGCCCTTAAAGCCAAGGGACCTAGCACAGATACGCAGTATTTT. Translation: CALKAKGPSTDTQYF.

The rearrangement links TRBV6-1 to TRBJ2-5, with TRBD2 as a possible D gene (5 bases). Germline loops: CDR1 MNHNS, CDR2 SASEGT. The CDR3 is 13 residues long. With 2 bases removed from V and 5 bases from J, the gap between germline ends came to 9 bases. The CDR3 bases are TGTGCCAGCAGTGAATCCCGAGGGGAGACCCAGTACTTC. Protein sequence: CASSESRGETQYF.

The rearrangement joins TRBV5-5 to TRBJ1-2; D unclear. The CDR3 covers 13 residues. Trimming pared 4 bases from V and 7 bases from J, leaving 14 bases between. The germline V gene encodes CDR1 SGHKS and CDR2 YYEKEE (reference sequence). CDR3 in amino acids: CASSPLQASGYTF. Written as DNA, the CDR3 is TGTGCCAGCAGCCCCTTGCAGGCTTCTGGCTACACCTTC. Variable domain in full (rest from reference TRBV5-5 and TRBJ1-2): DAGVTQSPTHLIKTRGQQVTLRCSPISGHKSVSWYQQVLGQGPQFIFQYYEKEERGRGNFPDRFSARQFPNYSSELNVNALLLGDSALYLCASSPLQASGYTFGSGTRLTVV.

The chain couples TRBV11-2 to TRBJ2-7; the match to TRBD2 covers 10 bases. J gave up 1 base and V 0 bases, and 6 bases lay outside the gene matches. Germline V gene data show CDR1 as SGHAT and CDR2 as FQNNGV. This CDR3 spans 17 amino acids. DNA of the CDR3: TGTGCCAGCAGCTTAGAGGGTAGCGGGAGGTTATCCTACGAGCAGTACTTC. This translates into CASSLEGSGRLSYEQYF.

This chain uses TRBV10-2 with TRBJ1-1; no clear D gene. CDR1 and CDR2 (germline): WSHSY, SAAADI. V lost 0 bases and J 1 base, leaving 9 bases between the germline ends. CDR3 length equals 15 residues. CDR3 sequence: CASSESGSSNTEAFF. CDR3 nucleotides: TGCGCCAGCAGTGAGTCAGGTTCCTCGAACACTGAAGCTTTCTTT.

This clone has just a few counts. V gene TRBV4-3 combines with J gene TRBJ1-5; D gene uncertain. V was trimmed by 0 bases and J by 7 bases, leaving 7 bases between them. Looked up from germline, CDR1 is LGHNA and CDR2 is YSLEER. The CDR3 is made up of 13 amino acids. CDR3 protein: CASSQDHGQPQHF. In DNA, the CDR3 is TGCGCCAGCAGCCAAGATCACGGACAGCCCCAGCATTTT.

CDR3 DNA: TGTGCCAGCAGCATGACGGGTGATGGTAATGAAAAACTGTTTTTT. It is translated as CASSMTGDGNEKLFF. The chain uses TRBV7-2 and TRBJ1-4; D uncertain. V was trimmed by 5 bases and J by 4 bases, leaving 14 bases between them. This CDR3 contains 15 residues. Germline CDR1 reads SGHTA; CDR2 reads FQGNSA. Complete variable domain (other parts from reference TRBV7-2 and TRBJ1-4): GAGVSQSPSNKVTEKGKDVELRCDPISGHTALYWYRQSLGQGLEFLIYFQGNSAPDKSGLPSDRFSAERTGGSVSTLTIQRTQQEDSAVYLCASSMTGDGNEKLFFGSGTQLSVL.

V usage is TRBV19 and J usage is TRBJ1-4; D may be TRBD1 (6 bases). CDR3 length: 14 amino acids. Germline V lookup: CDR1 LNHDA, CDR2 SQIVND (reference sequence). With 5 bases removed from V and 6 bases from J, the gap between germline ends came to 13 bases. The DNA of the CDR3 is TGTGCCAGTAGTCGGGACATAGTCGATGAAAAACTGTTTTTT. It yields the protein CASSRDIVDEKLFF.